The 30 T cell receptor beta chains below all came from one sample that was sequenced in a study of blood T cell repertoires in COVID-19. Using immunoSEQ multiplex PCR, the repertoire was profiled, and TCRdb retains in-frame clones only, with some absent. The sample has 470,000 or so clones; 70% to 90% are singletons. The specimen sequenced was PBMCs or T cells enriched from blood (not recorded which). These receptors were taken from a woman aged 18-35 years with acute COVID-19.

The CDR3 protein is CASSPRADTEAFF. The CDR3, as DNA: TGTGCCAGCTCACCCAGGGCGGACACTGAAGCTTTCTTT. This rearrangement joins TRBV18 to TRBJ1-1, with D possibly TRBD1 on 5 matching bases. The germline V gene encodes CDR1 KGHSH and CDR2 LQKENI. V was shortened by 3 bases and J by 3 bases, with 8 bases between the two germline ends. The CDR3 has 13 residues.

V usage is TRBV9 and J usage is TRBJ1-4, with D unresolved. Germline CDR1 is SGDLS and CDR2 is YYNGEE. Trimming left V 0 bases short and J 1 base short, with 7 bases between. The CDR3 spans 15 residues. The CDR3 nucleotides read TGTGCCAGCAGCGTAGATGAGGGAACTAATGAAAAACTGTTTTTT. Translating it yields CASSVDEGTNEKLFF.

The chain has TRBV15 and TRBJ1-2; 7 bases are a match to TRBD1. CDR1 and CDR2 (germline): LNHNV, YYDKDF (reference sequence). The CDR3 extends over 14 amino acids. Trimming at V came to 3 bases and at J to 8 bases, leaving 9 bases not matched to a gene. CDR3 nucleotide sequence: TGTGCCACCAGCAGGGAAGGGGGCGGCAGAGGCTACACCTTC. Its translation is CATSREGGGRGYTF.

This clone occurred a few times. The chain recombines TRBV7-9 with TRBJ2-1, with D perhaps matching TRBD2 (6 bases). The ends were cut back, 7 bases at V and 2 bases at J, with 15 bases in the middle. The CDR3 sequence is 15 residues long. The germline gives CDR1 SEHNR, CDR2 FQNEAQ (reference sequence). The CDR3 here is CASTGGPGTYNEQFF. In nucleotides, the CDR3 is TGTGCCAGCACCGGAGGGCCAGGGACCTACAATGAGCAGTTCTTC.

This chain uses TRBV2 with TRBJ1-4, with 11 bases aligning to TRBD1. Germline V lookup: CDR1 SNHLY, CDR2 FYNNEI. This CDR3 comprises 14 residues. The V gene end was trimmed by 4 bases and the J gene end by 8 bases; junction bases not matched to a gene: 3. The CDR3 DNA is TGTGCCAGCAGTGCGGACAGGGGGCGGGAAAAACTGTTTTTT. It encodes CASSADRGREKLFF. Full variable domain (missing parts from reference TRBV2 and TRBJ1-4): EPEVTQTPSHQVTQMGQEVILRCVPISNHLYFYWYRQILGQKVEFLVSFYNNEISEKSEIFDDQFSVERPDGSNFTLKIRSTKLEDSAMYFCASSADRGREKLFFGSGTQLSVL.

The DNA for the CDR3 is TGTGCCAGCAGTCCTAGCGAGCCCGCCACAGATACGCAGTATTTT. Amino acid sequence: CASSPSEPATDTQYF. The chain employs TRBV6-5 and TRBJ2-3; maybe TRBD2 (6 bases). The CDR3 sequence is 15 residues long. V shed 5 bases and J shed 2 bases, with 14 bases lying between them. Germline CDR1 is MNHEY and CDR2 is SVGAGI.

This clone has just a few counts. The chain employs TRBV29-1 and TRBJ1-2; 7 nucleotides match TRBD1. The CDR3 runs 11 residues. V trimming: 4 bases; J trimming: 8 bases; junction bases outside the gene matches: 4. CDR1 and CDR2 (germline): SQVTM, ANQGSEA. CDR3: CSVGSGGGYTF. The CDR3 nucleotides read TGCAGCGTTGGTTCAGGGGGAGGCTACACCTTC.

This clone was counted only a few times. The chain has TRBV12-3 or TRBV12-4 and TRBJ1-5, with 8 bases aligning to TRBD1. This CDR3 is 13 amino acids long. Trimming at V came to 6 bases and at J to 4 bases, leaving 2 bases not matched to a gene. The CDR3 here is CASRTGDNQPQHF. The CDR3 DNA sequence: TGTGCCAGCAGGACAGGGGATAATCAGCCCCAGCATTTT.

This rearrangement joins TRBV30 to TRBJ1-2; D might be TRBD1 (6 bases). Trimming left V 5 bases short and J 5 bases short, with 15 bases between. The CDR3 contains 13 residues. From germline, CDR1 is GTSNPN and CDR2 SVGIG (reference sequence). The CDR3 sequence is CAWYTGREYGYTF. Written as DNA, the CDR3 is TGTGCCTGGTATACAGGGAGGGAGTATGGCTACACCTTC.

The V call is TRBV20-1, the J call TRBJ2-5; D may be TRBD2 (6 bases). Trimming stripped 3 bases from V and 5 bases from J, with 13 bases between. The CDR3 covers 13 residues. The germline V gene has CDR1 DFQATT and CDR2 SNEGSKA (reference sequence). CDR3: CSASPSARETQYF. The CDR3 nucleotides are TGCAGTGCTAGTCCTAGCGCGAGGGAGACCCAGTACTTC.

The V gene is TRBV7-9, the J gene TRBJ1-2; 7 bases match TRBD1. V was clipped by 3 bases and J by 5 bases; unmatched bases: 6. Germline CDR1 and CDR2: SEHNR and FQNEAQ (reference sequence). CDR3 length: 14 residues. DNA for the CDR3: TGTGCCAGCAGCTTGGCAGGGGGTCGGTATGGCTACACCTTC. It encodes CASSLAGGRYGYTF.

The chain joins TRBV3-1 (or the pseudogene TRBV3-2) to TRBJ2-5, with D maybe TRBD1 (6 bases). V lost 1 base and J lost 2, with 11 bases in between. Germline V CDR1 and CDR2: LGHDT, YNNKEL (reference sequence). The CDR3 totals 15 residues. The CDR3 DNA reads TGTGCCAGCAGCCAAGGAAAGGGGGATCAAGAGACCCAGTACTTC. Amino acid sequence: CASSQGKGDQETQYF.

V gene TRBV28 combines with J gene TRBJ1-3; D gene uncertain. V dropped 6 bases and J dropped 4 bases, with 13 bases sitting between them. CDR1 MDHEN and CDR2 SYDVKM come from the germline V gene. This CDR3 is 14 amino acids long. The CDR3 loop is CASRTSGAGNTIYF. CDR3 coding DNA: TGTGCCAGCAGGACGTCGGGAGCGGGAAACACCATATATTTT. Based on the CDR3 plus reference TRBV28 and TRBJ1-3, the full variable domain is DVKVTQSSRYLVKRTGEKVFLECVQDMDHENMFWYRQDPGLGLRLIYFSYDVKMKEKGDIPEGYSVSREKKERFSLILESASTNQTSMYLCASRTSGAGNTIYFGEGSWLTVV.

This clone has a single count. The rearrangement links TRBV28 to TRBJ1-6, with D uncertain. V was trimmed by 8 bases and J by 11 bases, leaving 13 bases between them. The CDR3 is made up of 12 amino acids. In germline, CDR1 is MDHEN, CDR2 SYDVKM. The CDR3 coding sequence is TGTGCCAGCGCAACTCAGGATCCACCCCTCCACTTT. Its translation: CASATQDPPLHF. Variable domain in full (rest from reference TRBV28 and TRBJ1-6): DVKVTQSSRYLVKRTGEKVFLECVQDMDHENMFWYRQDPGLGLRLIYFSYDVKMKEKGDIPEGYSVSREKKERFSLILESASTNQTSMYLCASATQDPPLHFGNGTRLTVT.

The gene calls are TRBV7-3 and TRBJ1-2, with 7 bases fitting TRBD1. Germline CDR1 reads SGHTA; CDR2 reads FQGTGA. The CDR3 is made up of 14 amino acids. V was pared by 5 bases and J by 8 bases, with 11 bases of the junction left unmatched. The CDR3 coding sequence is TGTGCCAGCAGCCCCGACAGGGTCGGAGGCGGCTACACCTTC. Protein sequence: CASSPDRVGGGYTF.

The J gene is TRBJ2-1, the V gene TRBV12-3 or TRBV12-4; weak D call: TRBD1 (5 bases). CDR3 length: 13 amino acids. Trimming cost V 1 base and J 9 bases, with 10 bases left between them. This chain's CDR3 is CASSLEQVGEQFF. In nucleotides, the CDR3 is TGTGCCAGCAGTTTAGAACAGGTCGGTGAGCAGTTCTTC.

The rearrangement joins TRBV2 to TRBJ2-1; the D is unclear. CDR1 and CDR2 (germline): SNHLY, FYNNEI. CDR3 length: 10 amino acids. Deletions cut 7 bases from V and 6 bases from J, with 4 bases between. This CDR3 reads CASIGNEQFF. In DNA, the CDR3 is TGTGCCAGCATCGGCAATGAGCAGTTCTTC.

This clone is a singleton in its sample. The chain uses TRBV18 and TRBJ2-3; D is undetermined. The CDR3 runs to 15 residues. Trimming cost V 1 base and J 6 bases, with 14 bases left between them. From germline, CDR1 is KGHSH and CDR2 LQKENI. The CDR3 DNA reads TGTGCCAGCTCACCACTAGCACCTCCCGGGGATACGCAGTATTTT. It translates to CASSPLAPPGDTQYF.

The chain recombines TRBV6-1 with TRBJ2-3; 11 nucleotides match TRBD2. The CDR3 sequence is 16 residues long. Germline assignment: CDR1 MNHNS and CDR2 SASEGT. V lost 3 bases to trimming and J lost 5 bases; unmatched junction nucleotides: 7. This chain's CDR3 is CASSETSGIGGDTQYF. The DNA of the CDR3 is TGTGCCAGCAGTGAGACTAGCGGGATCGGAGGAGATACGCAGTATTTT.

The chain recombines TRBV10-3 with TRBJ1-2; D is ambiguous. V lost 3 bases and J 0 bases, leaving 11 bases between the germline ends. The germline CDR1 and CDR2 sequences are ENHRY and SYGVKD. The CDR3 loop spans 15 amino acids. Here the CDR3 reads CAISDFFLTNYGYTF. The CDR3 DNA follows: TGTGCCATCAGTGATTTTTTTTTAACTAACTATGGCTACACCTTC.

The CDR3 DNA follows: TGTGCCAGCAGCCAAGATGTCCTTGAGCCCCGATACAATGAGCAGTTCTTC. Residues: CASSQDVLEPRYNEQFF. This chain links TRBV3-1 (or the pseudogene TRBV3-2) with TRBJ2-1; D not certain. The CDR3 extends over 17 amino acids. In germline, CDR1 is LGHDT, CDR2 YNNKEL (reference sequence). The ends were cut back, 0 bases at V and 4 bases at J, with 16 bases in the middle.

This rearrangement joins TRBV10-1 to TRBJ1-3, with D unclear. CDR3 length equals 14 residues. Germline CDR1 reads WNHNN; CDR2 reads SYGVQD (reference sequence). V was trimmed by 3 bases and J by 1 base, leaving 7 bases between them. For the CDR3, the DNA is TGCGCCAGCAGTGATCGGTATTCTGGAAACACCATATATTTT. Translated: CASSDRYSGNTIYF.

This chain connects TRBV6-5 to TRBJ2-5, with 7 bases identical to TRBD1. The CDR3 contains 15 residues. Germline V CDR1 and CDR2: MNHEY, SVGAGI. The V gene end was trimmed by 6 bases and the J gene end by 5 bases; junction bases not matched to a gene: 12. CDR3 residues: CASRDFLTGVETQYF. In DNA form, the CDR3 reads TGTGCCAGCAGGGACTTTCTAACAGGGGTCGAGACCCAGTACTTC.

V gene TRBV7-8 combines with J gene TRBJ2-1; 13 nucleotides line up with TRBD2. Germline V gene data show CDR1 as SGHVS and CDR2 as FQNEAQ. This CDR3 region has 19 residues. The J segment lost 9 bases and the V segment lost 1 base, leaving 15 bases of the junction unmatched. The CDR3 here is CASSLGWTSGSPPEGEQFF. The CDR3 nucleotides are TGTGCCAGCAGCTTAGGTTGGACTAGCGGGAGCCCACCTGAAGGTGAGCAGTTCTTC.

The chain joins TRBV11-1 to TRBJ1-1, with D perhaps matching TRBD1 (5 bases). The CDR3 has 16 amino acids. Between the trimmed V and J ends, which lost 0 bases and 0 bases, there was a span of 11 bases. The germline gives CDR1 SGHAT, CDR2 FQDESV (reference sequence). This CDR3 reads CASSLASVTVNTEAFF. CDR3 nucleotide sequence: TGTGCCAGCAGCTTAGCGTCGGTGACAGTGAACACTGAAGCTTTCTTT.

This chain uses TRBV7-2 with TRBJ1-5; a weak D match, TRBD1 (6 bases). The CDR3 contains 15 residues. Deletions cut 5 bases from V and 4 bases from J, with 15 bases between. Germline CDR1 reads SGHTA; CDR2 reads FQGNSA. DNA of the CDR3: TGTGCCAGCAGCCGGCTATGGGGGCTTAATCAGCCCCAGCATTTT. This encodes CASSRLWGLNQPQHF.

V and J are TRBV28 and TRBJ1-2; 7 bases agree with TRBD1. The germline CDR1 and CDR2 sequences are MDHEN and SYDVKM. With 5 bases clipped from V and 1 base from J, the junction kept 10 bases outside the gene matches. The CDR3 sequence is 16 residues long. CDR3 coding DNA: TGTGCCAGCAGTCCCACACCGGGACAGAATAACTATGGCTACACCTTC. Translation gives CASSPTPGQNNYGYTF.

This chain connects TRBV27 to TRBJ1-2; TRBD1 agrees at 7 bases. The V gene's germline CDR1 is MNHEY and CDR2 SMNVEV (reference sequence). Trimming removed 4 bases from V and 2 bases from J; junction bases left unmatched: 4. The CDR3 sequence is 14 residues long. The CDR3 nucleotides read TGTGCCAGCAGTTGGGCAGGGGGGAACTATGGCTACACCTTC. Its translation is CASSWAGGNYGYTF.

The genes are TRBV5-6 and TRBJ2-3; a possible D gene is TRBD1 (5 bases). The V and J ends lost 4 bases and 0 bases respectively, with 9 bases between them. The germline gives CDR1 SGHDT, CDR2 YYEEEE. This CDR3 region has 14 residues. The CDR3, as DNA: TGTGCCAGCAGCCCGCGACAGAGCACAGATACGCAGTATTTT. As protein: CASSPRQSTDTQYF.

This clone was observed a single time. The chain employs TRBV7-9 and TRBJ2-7; 8 nucleotides agree with TRBD2. Germline V gene data show CDR1 as SEHNR and CDR2 as FQNEAQ (reference sequence). This CDR3 contains 15 residues. V shed 5 bases, J shed 2 bases, and the junction held 8 bases outside the gene matches. The CDR3 sequence: CASSHRTSLPYEQYF. The CDR3 bases are TGTGCCAGCAGCCACCGGACTAGCCTCCCCTACGAGCAGTACTTC.